This T cell receptor (beta chain) was recorded in a study of blood T cell repertoires in COVID-19. Background on the study: The samples span acute and convalescent COVID-19 from the United States, Italy and Spain. Sources were T cells, B-cell-depleted T cells, or PBMCs; the material itself was cDNA or gDNA.

V was trimmed by 0 bases and J by 0 bases, leaving 6 bases between them. Germline values: CDR1 SGHRS, CDR2 YFSETQ. CDR3 length equals 15 residues. During active infection, Seattle patients enrolled and were then monitored through disease. This table comes from immunoSEQ multiplex PCR, and its TCRdb copy is limited to in-frame clones, with some not included. In the table there are about 300,000 clones, roughly 90% of which are singletons. The sequence was obtained from a young woman with COVID-19, enrolled during active disease. The J gene is TRBJ1-4, the V gene TRBV5-1, with D hard to call. Sequenced sample: peripheral blood. The CDR3 reads CASSLGTATNEKLFF. CDR3 nucleotide sequence: TGCGCCAGCAGCTTGGGGACTGCAACTAATGAAAAACTGTTTTTT.